This T cell receptor (beta chain) was documented in a study of blood T cell repertoires in COVID-19. Methods used by the authors: Nucleated cell counts were estimated from reference gene primer amplification. Sequencing used immunoSEQ multiplex PCR; TCRdb keeps in-frame clones, though not all of them. That table supplies the V and J calls and clone size; D and trimming were determined from the DNA. The sample lists a few hundred thousand clones, about 87% seen once, with 9.5% to 13% in the top ten. CDR3 length equals 18 residues. Per the germline V gene, CDR1 is MDHEN and CDR2 is SYDVKM. With V trimmed by 6 bases and J by 3 bases, 13 bases remained unmatched.

The J gene is TRBJ2-3, the V gene TRBV28; 12 bases align to TRBD2. This TCR was sampled from an older woman with COVID-19, enrolled during active disease. The sequenced sample was peripheral blood. The CDR3 DNA is TGTGCCAGCAGACTCTACCCTACTAGCGGGAGGAGTACAGATACGCAGTATTTT. Amino acid sequence: CASRLYPTSGRSTDTQYF.